The 13 T cell receptor beta chains presented below share a single source sample, sequenced in a study of monozygotic twins with inflammatory bowel disease. From the 5' RACE reads, TCRdb lists one entry per CDR3 protein and no DNA. The sample has 310,000 or so distinct CDR3 sequences; the top ten hold around 2%. The sequencing sample was made of blood. Receptor source: a human donor with ulcerative colitis or Crohn's disease, or a healthy co-twin of an affected twin (not recorded which).

J is TRBJ2-1 and V is TRBV28; no DNA is available, so the TRBD1 call from TCRdb remains unchecked. The CDR3 has 15 residues. CDR1 MDHEN and CDR2 SYDVKM come from the germline V gene. This CDR3 is CASRGSQGGLNEQFF.

V gene TRBV19 combines with J gene TRBJ1-2; TCRdb returns TRBD1, unconfirmable since there is no DNA. From germline, CDR1 is LNHDA and CDR2 SQIVND (reference sequence). The CDR3 consists of 19 residues. CDR3 residues: CASSISPFRTGGKSEGYTF.

The chain combines TRBV28 with TRBJ2-3; TCRdb reports TRBD1, a call that lacks DNA to check it against. CDR3 size: 13 residues. In germline, CDR1 is MDHEN, CDR2 SYDVKM. CDR3 protein: CASSSSGADTQYF.

The chain joins TRBV12-2 to TRBJ1-1; TCRdb's assignment of TRBD1 cannot be checked, as there is no DNA. TRBV12-2 is a known pseudogene. CDR3 size: 20 residues. CDR3: CASRSNNRGFSRRGSTEAFF.

The chain uses TRBV6-5 and TRBJ1-2; the TRBD1 assignment by TCRdb is unverifiable without DNA. CDR3 length: 13 amino acids. Germline loops: CDR1 MNHEY, CDR2 SVGAGI. The CDR3 region is CASSTWTGTGYTF.

The genes are TRBV3-1 and TRBJ1-2; TCRdb gives TRBD1 as the D gene, but with no DNA this cannot be confirmed. The CDR3 contains 18 residues. CDR1 is LGHDT, CDR2 YNNKEL, per germline (reference sequence). The chain's CDR3 is CASSQDPPIPTGWNGYTF.

The rearrangement links TRBV24-1 to TRBJ2-7; TCRdb returns TRBD2, unconfirmable since there is no DNA. The CDR3 is made up of 17 amino acids. Germline CDR1 reads KGHDR; CDR2 reads SFDVKD. The CDR3: CATSDFGEGLPSYEQYF.

The CDR3 loop reads CAWSTTNSAYGYTF. This chain uses TRBV30 with TRBJ1-2. The CDR3 contains 14 residues. Germline V gene lookup returns CDR1 GTSNPN and CDR2 SVGIG (reference sequence).

The J gene is TRBJ2-7, the V gene TRBV12-3 or TRBV12-4. The CDR3 totals 12 residues. The CDR3 here is CASTEQLTEQYF.

The chain employs TRBV14 and TRBJ2-6. There are 13 residues in the CDR3. CDR1 and CDR2 (germline): SGHDN, FVKESK. The CDR3 loop is CASSHQPANVLTF.

The chain has TRBV5-1 and TRBJ2-2; with no DNA, the TCRdb D assignment of TRBD1 cannot be verified. The germline V gene encodes CDR1 SGHRS and CDR2 YFSETQ. CDR3 length: 15 amino acids. The chain's CDR3 is CASRLGQTNTGELFF. The whole variable domain, remainder taken from reference TRBV5-1 and TRBJ2-2, is KAGVTQTPRYLIKTRGQQVTLSCSPISGHRSVSWYQQTPGQGLQFLFEYFSETQRNKGNFPGRFSGRQFSNSRSEMNVSTLELGDSALYLCASRLGQTNTGELFFGEGSRLTVL.

J is TRBJ1-1 and V is TRBV7-9. There are 12 residues in the CDR3. Per the germline V gene, CDR1 is SEHNR and CDR2 is FQNEAQ (reference sequence). CDR3: CASTEGNTEAFF.

The V call is TRBV2, the J call TRBJ2-5; with no DNA, the TCRdb D assignment of TRBD1 cannot be verified. Germline CDR1 reads SNHLY; CDR2 reads FYNNEI. The CDR3 consists of 11 residues. CDR3 in amino acids: CASGGEETQYF.